This passage covers 26 T cell receptor beta chains from one sample sequenced in a study of beta chain features in type 1 diabetes. Sequenced material consisted of expressed TCRB transcripts (all of the isolated RNA was reverse transcribed). TCRdb keeps only in-frame clones here, not all; method: immunoSEQ multiplex PCR. The sample has about 360,000 clones; about 12% are singletons. The specimen was naive CD4+ T cells from blood. Receptor source: a man younger than 30 in good health.

This clone was seen only a few times. The CDR3 reads CASSFGLAGANVLTF. CDR3 DNA sequence: TGTGCCAGCAGTTTCGGACTAGCTGGGGCCAACGTCCTGACTTTC. The chain combines TRBV6-5 with TRBJ2-6; 7 nucleotides line up with TRBD2. The germline V gene encodes CDR1 MNHEY and CDR2 SVGAGI. Trimming took 4 bases from V and 2 from J; bases not matched to a gene: 2. The CDR3 consists of 15 residues.

This clone showed up just a few times. Sequence at one end of the junction differs from germline and may be a read error. The genes are TRBV7-7 and TRBJ2-5; a weak D match, TRBD1 (5 bases). Germline values: CDR1 SSHAT, CDR2 FNYEAQ (reference sequence). The CDR3 loop spans 14 amino acids. CDR3: CASSLGVGEETQYF. CDR3 sequence (DNA): TGTGCTAGCAGCTTAGGGGTAGGGGAAGAGACCCAGTACTTC.

The chain combines TRBV9 with TRBJ2-7, with D perhaps matching TRBD1 (7 bases). The CDR3 covers 18 residues. V was clipped by 4 bases and J by 0 bases, with 23 bases between them. Germline V gene data show CDR1 as SGDLS and CDR2 as YYNGEE. CDR3: CASSHHQGGRTSSYEQYF. The DNA of the CDR3 is TGTGCCAGCAGCCATCATCAGGGGGGACGCACGAGCTCCTACGAGCAGTACTTC.

This clone was seen a few times. This chain links TRBV9 with TRBJ2-7; TRBD2 aligns across 11 bases. Germline V gene lookup returns CDR1 SGDLS and CDR2 YYNGEE. V gave up 4 bases and J gave up 9 bases; unmatched junction bases: 15. The CDR3 length is 16 residues. CDR3 region: CASSPTGLAGPVGQYF. CDR3 in DNA: TGTGCCAGCAGCCCTACAGGACTAGCGGGCCCCGTCGGGCAGTACTTC.

The V gene is TRBV19, the J gene TRBJ2-7, with TRBD1 matching over 7 bases. This CDR3 is 13 amino acids long. Germline assignment: CDR1 LNHDA and CDR2 SQIVND (reference sequence). Trimming cost V 5 bases and J 2 bases; bases outside gene matches: 3. The CDR3, as DNA: TGTGCCAGTAGTTACGACAGGGCCTACGAGCAGTACTTC. Encoded protein: CASSYDRAYEQYF.

The rearrangement links TRBV5-5 to TRBJ2-1; TRBD2 agrees at 9 bases. Trimming at V came to 0 bases and at J to 4 bases, leaving 2 bases not matched to a gene. The CDR3 contains 15 residues. The V gene's germline CDR1 is SGHKS and CDR2 YYEKEE (reference sequence). The CDR3 region is CASSLDSGGYNEQFF. The CDR3 coding sequence is TGTGCCAGCAGCTTGGATAGCGGGGGTTACAATGAGCAGTTCTTC.

The V gene is TRBV5-1, the J gene TRBJ2-5; a weak D match, TRBD1 (6 bases). Trimming shortened V by 6 bases and J by 2 bases, and 8 bases separated the two germline ends. Germline CDR1 is SGHRS and CDR2 is YFSETQ. CDR3 length: 12 residues. The CDR3: CASNRDQETQYF. CDR3 DNA sequence: TGCGCCAGCAACAGGGATCAAGAGACCCAGTACTTC.

There are a few counts of this clone. The CDR3 DNA sequence: TGCGCCAGCCGACGACTAGCGGGATACCAAGAGACCCAGTACTTC. Translated: CASRRLAGYQETQYF. The rearrangement uses TRBV5-1 and TRBJ2-5, with 11 bases aligning to TRBD2. V lost 7 bases and J lost 0; bases outside the gene matches: 5. The CDR3 contains 15 residues. The germline CDR1 and CDR2 sequences are SGHRS and YFSETQ.

This clone has a handful of counts. The rearrangement joins TRBV18 to TRBJ2-2; D uncertain. CDR1 and CDR2 (germline): KGHSH, LQKENI. This CDR3 spans 16 amino acids. The V gene lost 1 base and the J gene lost 2 bases, with 11 bases spanning the gap. The CDR3 sequence: CASSPQEHLNTGELFF. The CDR3 coding sequence is TGTGCCAGCTCACCACAGGAGCATCTAAACACCGGGGAGCTGTTTTTT.

This clone was counted between two and nine times. This chain joins TRBV7-2 and TRBJ1-3; 9 nucleotides agree with TRBD1. The CDR3 length is 15 residues. V was pared by 5 bases and J by 8 bases, with 10 bases of the junction left unmatched. CDR1 is SGHTA, CDR2 FQGNSA, per germline. CDR3 region: CASSITWTGVYTIYF. The CDR3 DNA reads as TGTGCCAGCAGCATAACATGGACAGGGGTATACACCATATATTTT.

Written as DNA, the CDR3 is TGTGCCAGCAGCCATGCCAGCGGGGGGGCCGGGGAGCTGTTTTTT. Protein sequence: CASSHASGGAGELFF. This rearrangement joins TRBV14 to TRBJ2-2; 10 nucleotides match TRBD2. The CDR3 runs to 15 residues. Trimming removed 3 bases from V and 6 bases from J; junction bases left unmatched: 4. CDR1 SGHDN and CDR2 FVKESK come from the germline V gene. The entire variable domain, with the rest obtained from reference TRBV14 and TRBJ2-2, is as follows: EAGVTQFPSHSVIEKGQTVTLRCDPISGHDNLYWYRRVMGKEIKFLLHFVKESKQDESGMPNNRFLAERTGGTYSTLKVQPAELEDSGVYFCASSHASGGAGELFFGEGSRLTVL.

V usage is TRBV30 and J usage is TRBJ1-1; D is perhaps TRBD1 (5 bases). CDR3 size: 12 residues. V gave up 2 bases and J gave up 3 bases, with 7 bases separating them. The germline gives CDR1 GTSNPN, CDR2 SVGIG (reference sequence). CDR3 region: CAWSKGHTEAFF. In nucleotides, the CDR3 is TGTGCCTGGAGTAAGGGGCACACTGAAGCTTTCTTT.

This clone was picked up a small number of times. The chain employs TRBV9 and TRBJ2-5; 8 nucleotides agree with TRBD2. The V and J ends lost 5 bases and 5 bases, in that order; junction bases with no gene match: 14. The CDR3 extends over 16 amino acids. Germline V gene data show CDR1 as SGDLS and CDR2 as YYNGEE. CDR3 in DNA: TGTGCCAGCAGGCTACCCCTAGCGGGCCCGGGGGAGACCCAGTACTTC. It specifies CASRLPLAGPGETQYF.

The chain employs TRBV5-8 and TRBJ2-3, with 11 bases matching TRBD1. This CDR3 has 15 residues. Germline V CDR1 and CDR2: SGHTS, YDEGEE. The junction had 4 bases not matched to a gene; V was cut back by 6 bases and J by 1 base. Here the CDR3 reads CASNPGQGGTDTQYF. CDR3 coding DNA: TGTGCCAGCAACCCGGGACAGGGGGGCACAGATACGCAGTATTTT.

In this sample, this clone turned up a few times. The genes are TRBV19 and TRBJ1-1; D gene ambiguous. From germline, CDR1 is LNHDA and CDR2 SQIVND (reference sequence). V was cut by 4 bases and J by 2 bases, with 17 bases left in between. This CDR3 comprises 16 residues. The CDR3 DNA follows: TGTGCCAGTAGTAGCCCGCGAAGAGGCTTAAACACTGAAGCTTTCTTT. It specifies CASSSPRRGLNTEAFF.

The V and J genes are TRBV30 and TRBJ2-1, with D possibly TRBD2 on 6 matching bases. Germline V gene sequence: CDR1 GTSNPN, CDR2 SVGIG (reference sequence). V was trimmed by 0 bases and J by 0 bases, leaving 9 bases between them. The CDR3 extends over 15 amino acids. The CDR3: CAWSVGGISYNEQFF. The DNA for the CDR3 is TGTGCCTGGAGTGTAGGCGGGATCTCCTACAATGAGCAGTTCTTC.

This clone came up a few times. V and J are TRBV25-1 and TRBJ2-3; maybe TRBD2 (5 bases). Trimming shortened V by 9 bases and J by 0 bases, and 13 bases separated the two germline ends. This CDR3 is built from 14 residues. CDR1 MGHDK and CDR2 SYGVNS come from the germline V gene. The CDR3 loop reads CASSGKTSTDTQYF. The DNA of the CDR3 is TGTGCCAGTTCCGGGAAAACTAGCACAGATACGCAGTATTTT.

This clone showed up just a few times. The V call is TRBV28, the J call TRBJ2-6; D ambiguous. CDR1 is MDHEN and CDR2 is SYDVKM in the germline V gene. The ends were cut back, 5 bases at V and 4 bases at J, with 6 bases in the middle. CDR3 length: 13 amino acids. The CDR3 nucleotides are TGTGCCAGCAGTCTCACAGGGGCCAACGTCCTGACTTTC. It specifies CASSLTGANVLTF. Based on the CDR3 plus reference TRBV28 and TRBJ2-6, the full variable domain is DVKVTQSSRYLVKRTGEKVFLECVQDMDHENMFWYRQDPGLGLRLIYFSYDVKMKEKGDIPEGYSVSREKKERFSLILESASTNQTSMYLCASSLTGANVLTFGAGSRLTVL.

The DNA for the CDR3 is TGTGCCAGCAGTGATCCGACTAGCGGCACAGATACGCAGTATTTT. It translates to CASSDPTSGTDTQYF. The J gene is TRBJ2-3, the V gene TRBV6-1; 8 bases align to TRBD2. The V and J ends lost 3 bases and 1 base, in that order; junction bases with no gene match: 3. The CDR3 has 15 residues. Germline CDR1 MNHNS, CDR2 SASEGT.

This chain uses TRBV6-1 with TRBJ2-3; 8 bases are a match to TRBD2. J lost 6 bases, V lost 0 bases, and 5 bases had no gene match. The CDR3 runs 15 residues. Germline values: CDR1 MNHNS, CDR2 SASEGT. CDR3 loop: CASSEAGERGDTQYF. Written as DNA, the CDR3 is TGTGCCAGCAGTGAAGCGGGGGAGCGGGGGGATACGCAGTATTTT.

CDR3 loop: CASQNYEQYF. The CDR3 DNA follows: TGTGCCAGCCAAAACTACGAGCAGTACTTC. The chain has TRBV2 and TRBJ2-7; D remains unclear. Trimming took off 8 bases at V and 3 bases at J, with 5 bases between the two ends. The CDR3 covers 10 residues. Germline CDR1 reads SNHLY; CDR2 reads FYNNEI.

There are a few counts of this clone. The rearrangement links TRBV7-6 to TRBJ2-5; 11 nucleotides line up with TRBD2. V lost 5 bases, J lost 5 bases, and 19 bases stayed unmatched. Looked up from germline, CDR1 is SGHVS and CDR2 is FNYEAQ. The CDR3 is 19 residues long. CDR3 nucleotide sequence: TGTGCCAGCAGCCCAACCCGACTAGCGGGGTTAGCTTCCTCGGAGACCCAGTACTTC. Translating it yields CASSPTRLAGLASSETQYF.

This chain joins TRBV5-1 and TRBJ1-1; D gene unclear. With 0 bases removed from V and 5 bases from J, the gap between germline ends came to 14 bases. The CDR3 contains 15 residues. Germline V CDR1 and CDR2: SGHRS, YFSETQ. The CDR3 protein is CASSLAGEVGTEAFF. CDR3 in DNA: TGCGCCAGCAGCTTGGCCGGGGAGGTTGGGACTGAAGCTTTCTTT.

There are a few counts of this clone. V and J are TRBV5-4 and TRBJ2-7; D not certain. Per the germline V gene, CDR1 is SGHNT and CDR2 is YYREEE (reference sequence). The CDR3 covers 13 residues. Trimming took off 3 bases at V and 5 bases at J, with 12 bases between the two ends. The CDR3 protein is CASSSWVADEQYF. CDR3 coding DNA: TGTGCCAGCAGCTCTTGGGTGGCGGACGAGCAGTACTTC. Looking up the rest from reference TRBV5-4 and TRBJ2-7 gives the full variable domain: ETGVTQSPTHLIKTRGQQVTLRCSSQSGHNTVSWYQQALGQGPQFIFQYYREEENGRGNFPPRFSGLQFPNYSSELNVNALELDDSALYLCASSSWVADEQYFGPGTRLTVT.

V gene TRBV5-4 combines with J gene TRBJ2-5, with D possibly matching TRBD2 (6 bases). The CDR3 consists of 16 residues. Trimming removed 1 base from V and 5 bases from J, with 18 bases in between. Germline assignment: CDR1 SGHNT and CDR2 YYREEE (reference sequence). This CDR3 is CASSLRVGLGRETQYF. CDR3 DNA: TGTGCCAGCAGCTTGAGAGTTGGTTTGGGGAGGGAGACCCAGTACTTC.

This clone appeared a few times. The chain employs TRBV7-3 and TRBJ2-5; TRBD2 matches at 7 bases. CDR3 length: 18 residues. The J segment lost 5 bases and the V segment lost 4 bases, leaving 19 bases of the junction unmatched. The germline V gene has CDR1 SGHTA and CDR2 FQGTGA. This CDR3 is CASSSTAGLAGQDETQYF. The DNA for the CDR3 is TGTGCCAGCAGCTCCACCGCCGGGTTAGCGGGCCAGGATGAGACCCAGTACTTC.